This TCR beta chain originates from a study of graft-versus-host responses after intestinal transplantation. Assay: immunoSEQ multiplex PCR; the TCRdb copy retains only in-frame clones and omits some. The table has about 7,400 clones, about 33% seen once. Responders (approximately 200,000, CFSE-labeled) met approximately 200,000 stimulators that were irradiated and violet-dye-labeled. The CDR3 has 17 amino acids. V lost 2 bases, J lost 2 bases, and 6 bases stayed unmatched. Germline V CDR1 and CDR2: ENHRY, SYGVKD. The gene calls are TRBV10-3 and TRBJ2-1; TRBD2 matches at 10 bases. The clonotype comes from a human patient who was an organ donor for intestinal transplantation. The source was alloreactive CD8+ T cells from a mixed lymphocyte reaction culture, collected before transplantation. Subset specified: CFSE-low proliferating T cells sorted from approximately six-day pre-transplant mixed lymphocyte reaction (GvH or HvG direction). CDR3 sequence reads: CAISEVVGLAAYNEQFF. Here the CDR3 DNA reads TGTGCCATCAGTGAGGTTGTCGGACTAGCGGCCTACAATGAGCAGTTCTTC.